This TCR beta chain appears in the sequencing data of a study of blood T cell repertoires in COVID-19 (dated by TCRdb to 2018 to 2020). Study-level background: Samples from collaborators originated in the United States, Italy and Spain and spanned both the acute and convalescent phases of COVID-19. The material from the prospective study consisted of cDNA or gDNA derived from T cells, B-cell-depleted T cells, or PBMCs. Subjects who had been exposed to COVID-19, were actively infected with it, or had recovered from it provided the deeply sampled blood TCRbeta repertoires that made up the dataset. The repertoires were released in a freely available public database meant as a resource for research on the immune response to SARS-CoV-2. Samples came from the ongoing ImmuneRACE study (first 160 participants) plus 1,254 subjects from 6 global collaborators. The sample metadata nearly always contained a de-identified subject ID, COVID-19 status, age in years and sex. Where available, HLA class I and class II types were taken from metadata supplied by the sample provider and were not determined by assay-based typing. Overall results and qualifications from the work: The amount of clinical and demographic metadata varied by source and participant and was provided uncurated.

The immunoSEQ Assay, a bias-controlled multiplex PCR, was used to amplify TCRbeta CDR3 regions from genomic DNA. The original pipeline was this. Nucleated cell counts per sample were estimated from amplification of reference gene primers within the assay. To quantify the absolute abundance of each unique TCRbeta CDR3 rearrangement, sequence reads were collapsed and filtered. For each sample, productive Simpson clonality was calculated as the square root of Simpson's diversity index over productive rearrangements. TCRdb retrieved this table from immuneACCESS and kept in-frame rearrangements only. Not all clones are present; in checked studies, unresolved V genes account for under half, and no reason is known for the remainder. V and J calls and clone size are copied from that table; D and trimming were computed from the DNA. In this sample the table shows approximately 250,000 clones, about 88% of which occur a single time. The top ten clones comprise about 0.91% of the sample.

In regard to this clone: What this receptor recognizes is not known. It has no much larger one-base neighbor in the sample; base qualities were not kept.

Relative to germline, V is missing 2 bases and J is missing 0 bases, with 2 bases of the junction outside any gene match. Per the germline V gene, MNHEY is the CDR1 and SVGEGT is the CDR2. Measured from the cysteine to the phenylalanine, the CDR3 is 15 residues long. Just the 45-base CDR3 DNA is kept, in frame starting at base 1. Collaborating institutions collected whole blood in K2EDTA tubes following their own protocols. Collaborator samples were shipped for TCRbeta analysis as frozen whole blood, isolated PBMCs, or DNA extracted from either sample type. This chain is built from TRBV6-2 or TRBV6-3 and TRBJ2-3, and 7 junction bases match TRBD2. This TCR came from a man aged 35-49 years with acute or convalescent COVID-19. Material for sequencing was peripheral blood. The DNA sequence is as follows: TGTGCCAGCAGTTACGCTAGCGGAAGCACAGATACGCAGTATTTT. It translates to CASSYASGSTDTQYF.